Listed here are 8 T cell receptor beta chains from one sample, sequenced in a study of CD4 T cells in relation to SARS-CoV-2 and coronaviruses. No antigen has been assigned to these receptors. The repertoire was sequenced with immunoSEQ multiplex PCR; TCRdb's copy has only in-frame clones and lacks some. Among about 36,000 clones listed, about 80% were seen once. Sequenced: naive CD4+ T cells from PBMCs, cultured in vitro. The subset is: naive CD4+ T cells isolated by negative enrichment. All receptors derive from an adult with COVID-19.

The CDR3 DNA is TGTGCCAGCAGCTTAGTCGGGGGGGTCCAAGAGACCCAGTACTTC. This sequence encodes CASSLVGGVQETQYF. The chain couples TRBV11-2 to TRBJ2-5, with 8 positions matching TRBD2. The CDR3 consists of 15 residues. Germline lookup yields CDR1 SGHAT and CDR2 FQNNGV. V gave up 1 base and J gave up 1 base; unmatched junction bases: 2.

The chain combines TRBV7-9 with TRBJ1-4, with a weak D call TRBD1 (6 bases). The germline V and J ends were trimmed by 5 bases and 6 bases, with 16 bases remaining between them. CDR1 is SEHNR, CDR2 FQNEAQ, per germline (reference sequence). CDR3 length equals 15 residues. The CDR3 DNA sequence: TGTGCCAGCAGCGCCACGGCGGGGGCTTATGAAAAACTGTTTTTT. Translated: CASSATAGAYEKLFF.

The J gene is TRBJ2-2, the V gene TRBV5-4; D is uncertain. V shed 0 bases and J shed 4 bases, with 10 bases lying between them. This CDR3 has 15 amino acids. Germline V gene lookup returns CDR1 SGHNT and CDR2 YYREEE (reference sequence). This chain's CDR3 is CASSLDSQRTGELFF. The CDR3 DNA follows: TGTGCCAGCAGCTTGGACAGCCAGCGCACCGGGGAGCTGTTTTTT.

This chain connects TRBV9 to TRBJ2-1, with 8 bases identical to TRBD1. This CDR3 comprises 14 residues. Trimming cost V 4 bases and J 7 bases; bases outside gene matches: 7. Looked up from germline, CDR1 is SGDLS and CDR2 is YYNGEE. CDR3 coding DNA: TGTGCCAGCAGCACTCGGGACAGGTTGAATGAGCAGTTCTTC. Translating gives CASSTRDRLNEQFF.

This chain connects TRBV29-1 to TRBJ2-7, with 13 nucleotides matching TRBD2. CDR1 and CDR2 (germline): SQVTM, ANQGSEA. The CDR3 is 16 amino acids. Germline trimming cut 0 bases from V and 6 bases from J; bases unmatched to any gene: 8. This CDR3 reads CSVEDRTSGSPFEQYF. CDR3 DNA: TGCAGCGTTGAAGATAGGACTAGCGGGAGTCCATTCGAGCAGTACTTC.

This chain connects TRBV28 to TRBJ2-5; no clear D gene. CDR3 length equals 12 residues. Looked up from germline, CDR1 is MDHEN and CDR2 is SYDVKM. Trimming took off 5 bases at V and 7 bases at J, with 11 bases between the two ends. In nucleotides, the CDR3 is TGTGCCAGCAGTCCTCAATCGGGGACCCAGTACTTC. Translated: CASSPQSGTQYF.

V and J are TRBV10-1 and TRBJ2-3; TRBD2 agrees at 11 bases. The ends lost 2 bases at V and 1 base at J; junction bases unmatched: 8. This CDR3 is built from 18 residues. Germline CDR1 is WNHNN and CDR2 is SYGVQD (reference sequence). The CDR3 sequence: CASSETLLAGVGTDTQYF. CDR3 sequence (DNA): TGCGCCAGCAGTGAGACGCTACTAGCGGGAGTTGGCACAGATACGCAGTATTTT.

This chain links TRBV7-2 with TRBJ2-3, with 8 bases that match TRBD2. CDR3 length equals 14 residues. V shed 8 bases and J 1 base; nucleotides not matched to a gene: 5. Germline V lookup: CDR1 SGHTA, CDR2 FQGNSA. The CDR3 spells CASRTSGGTDTQYF. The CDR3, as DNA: TGTGCCAGCCGCACTAGCGGAGGCACAGATACGCAGTATTTT.